The 22 T cell receptor beta chains given below trace back to one sample, sequenced in a study of T cell responses to AZD1222 COVID-19 vaccine. The protocol was immunoSEQ multiplex PCR, while the TCRdb copy is restricted to in-frame clones and leaves out a portion. Among fewer than 110,000 clones listed, about 93% were seen once. This sample comprised peripheral blood, obtained on day 0 of AZD1222 vaccination. Receptors were obtained from an adult in good health.

This clone was detected only once. The rearrangement joins TRBV29-1 to TRBJ2-3; the D gene could be TRBD1 or TRBD2 (6 bases each). The CDR3 is 15 residues long. Germline lookup yields CDR1 SQVTM and CDR2 ANQGSEA. V gave up 3 bases and J gave up 3 bases, with 16 bases separating them. This CDR3 reads CSVDDGGGWTDTQYF. CDR3 in DNA: TGCAGCGTTGATGACGGGGGCGGATGGACAGATACGCAGTATTTT.

This clone was picked up one time. J is TRBJ2-7 and V is TRBV3-1 (or the pseudogene TRBV3-2); D call uncertain. Trimming removed 1 base at V and 3 bases at J, with 13 bases between. The CDR3 extends over 15 amino acids. In germline, CDR1 is LGHDT, CDR2 YNNKEL (reference sequence). The CDR3: CASSQGVGTVYEQYF. CDR3 DNA sequence: TGTGCCAGCAGCCAAGGGGTAGGTACGGTCTACGAGCAGTACTTC.

The chain joins TRBV7-7 to TRBJ2-1; D uncertain. CDR1 is SSHAT, CDR2 FNYEAQ, per germline (reference sequence). This CDR3 comprises 13 residues. The V end was cut by 5 bases, the J end by 9 bases, with 14 bases between. The chain's CDR3 is CASSPDIIGEQFF. The CDR3 nucleotides are TGTGCCAGCAGCCCGGATATTATTGGTGAGCAGTTCTTC.

CDR3 DNA sequence: TGTGCCAGCAGCTCCGGACAGGAAGCTTTCTTT. It translates to CASSSGQEAFF. The chain couples TRBV5-6 to TRBJ1-1; D may be TRBD1 (6 bases). The V and J ends lost 3 bases and 8 bases respectively, with 8 bases between them. Germline values: CDR1 SGHDT, CDR2 YYEEEE. The CDR3 extends over 11 amino acids.

This clone appeared a single time. V and J are TRBV5-6 and TRBJ1-5; no clear D gene. The CDR3 extends over 16 amino acids. The V and J ends lost 4 bases and 0 bases respectively, with 14 bases between them. CDR1 and CDR2 from the germline V gene are SGHDT and YYEEEE. The CDR3 DNA sequence: TGTGCCAGCAGCCGGATGGACGGCTATAGCAATCAGCCCCAGCATTTT. It yields the protein CASSRMDGYSNQPQHF.

CDR3 amino acids: CASSLRADDNTGELFF. As DNA, the CDR3 is TGTGCCAGCAGCTTAAGGGCAGATGATAACACCGGGGAGCTGTTTTTT. This chain uses TRBV7-2 with TRBJ2-2; no firm D call. The CDR3 has 16 amino acids. From germline, CDR1 is SGHTA and CDR2 FQGNSA. Trimming took 2 bases from V and 2 from J, leaving 12 bases between them.

The rearrangement links TRBV6-1 to TRBJ1-5; D may be TRBD1 (6 bases). This CDR3 region has 16 residues. Deletions cut 3 bases from V and 3 bases from J, with 15 bases between. CDR1 and CDR2 (germline): MNHNS, SASEGT. This chain's CDR3 is CASSDSGRGYNQPQHF. As DNA, the CDR3 is TGTGCCAGCAGTGATTCAGGGAGGGGGTACAATCAGCCCCAGCATTTT.

This clone was recorded only once. The V call is TRBV7-9, the J call TRBJ1-2, with 10 positions matching TRBD1. The junction had 10 bases not matched to a gene; V was cut back by 5 bases and J by 7 bases. The CDR3 runs 15 residues. CDR1 SEHNR and CDR2 FQNEAQ come from the germline V gene (reference sequence). This CDR3 is CASSPTPTGGPGYTF. CDR3 bases: TGTGCCAGCAGCCCGACTCCGACAGGGGGCCCTGGCTACACCTTC.

In this sample, this clone turned up once. The gene calls are TRBV7-7 and TRBJ2-2; D not resolved. The CDR3 totals 15 residues. Per the germline V gene, CDR1 is SSHAT and CDR2 is FNYEAQ (reference sequence). The ends were cut back, 0 bases at V and 4 bases at J, with 9 bases in the middle. CDR3 residues: CASSLAGPVTGELFF. CDR3 nucleotides: TGTGCCAGCAGCTTAGCAGGGCCGGTCACCGGGGAGCTGTTTTTT.

This clone was detected once. The rearrangement links TRBV9 to TRBJ1-2, with D uncertain. V lost 0 bases and J 7 bases, leaving 16 bases between the germline ends. CDR1 is SGDLS, CDR2 YYNGEE, per germline. This CDR3 region has 15 residues. The CDR3 here is CASSVATSSTFGYTF. CDR3 nucleotide sequence: TGTGCCAGCAGCGTAGCTACCAGCAGCACTTTTGGCTACACCTTC.

This rearrangement joins TRBV6-4 to TRBJ2-3; the D call may be TRBD1 or TRBD2 (6 bases each). Trimming removed 2 bases at V and 5 bases at J, with 11 bases between. CDR1 is MRHNA, CDR2 SNTAGT, per germline. This CDR3 contains 14 residues. The CDR3 DNA sequence: TGTGCCAGCAGTGACGGGGGGCCGGGAGATACGCAGTATTTT. It yields the protein CASSDGGPGDTQYF.

V and J are TRBV5-1 and TRBJ2-6, with 8 bases that match TRBD1. The length of the CDR3 is 18 residues. Losses at the gene ends were 3 bases for V and 1 base for J; bases not matched to a gene: 9. Germline CDR1 SGHRS, CDR2 YFSETQ. In DNA form, the CDR3 reads TGCGCCAGCAGCTCAGGTCCCGGGACAGGTTCTGGGGCCAACGTCCTGACTTTC. It translates to CASSSGPGTGSGANVLTF.

The chain joins TRBV6-6 to TRBJ2-7; 7 bases map to TRBD2. V trimming: 6 bases; J trimming: 3 bases; junction bases outside the gene matches: 5. This CDR3 comprises 13 residues. Germline CDR1 reads MNHNY; CDR2 reads SVGAGI (reference sequence). The CDR3 region has the DNA TGTGCCAGCAGCGTCGGACTAGTCTACGAGCAGTACTTC. Its protein is CASSVGLVYEQYF.

The chain joins TRBV6-5 to TRBJ2-5; the match to TRBD1 covers 7 bases. Germline-derived CDR1 and CDR2 are MNHEY and SVGAGI. With 5 bases clipped from V and 4 bases from J, the junction kept 7 bases outside the gene matches. CDR3 length: 14 residues. The DNA of the CDR3 is TGTGCCAGCAGTCCTTGGGGGACAGTAGAGACCCAGTACTTC. Its translation: CASSPWGTVETQYF.

V usage is TRBV5-1 and J usage is TRBJ2-3; 9 bases fit TRBD2. The CDR3 consists of 17 residues. The ends lost 0 bases at V and 3 bases at J; junction bases unmatched: 8. Per germline, CDR1 SGHRS and CDR2 YFSETQ. The CDR3 bases are TGCGCCAGCAGCTTGGATGTGCGGGGGGGACTAACAGATACGCAGTATTTT. Translated: CASSLDVRGGLTDTQYF.

This sequence joins TRBV27 and TRBJ2-2; D is unresolved. The CDR3 consists of 16 residues. The germline CDR1 and CDR2 sequences are MNHEY and SMNVEV (reference sequence). V dropped 0 bases and J dropped 4 bases, with 12 bases sitting between them. The CDR3 loop is CASSLSPPTVTGELFF. CDR3 DNA sequence: TGTGCCAGCAGTTTATCCCCTCCAACAGTCACCGGGGAGCTGTTTTTT.

The chain joins TRBV9 to TRBJ1-6; 11 bases agree with TRBD1. Germline V lookup: CDR1 SGDLS, CDR2 YYNGEE. CDR3 length: 15 residues. Trimming at V came to 3 bases and at J to 9 bases, leaving 5 bases not matched to a gene. CDR3 loop: CASSAAGTGGSPLHF. CDR3 nucleotide sequence: TGTGCCAGCAGCGCCGCCGGGACAGGGGGTTCACCCCTCCACTTT.

This chain joins TRBV20-1 and TRBJ1-5; perhaps TRBD1 as D (5 bases). The CDR3 consists of 15 residues. Germline CDR1 reads DFQATT; CDR2 reads SNEGSKA (reference sequence). Trimming removed 3 bases from V and 3 bases from J, with 15 bases in between. This CDR3 is CSASGRGTSNQPQHF. DNA for the CDR3: TGCAGTGCTAGTGGACGGGGGACTTCCAATCAGCCCCAGCATTTT.

The rearrangement links TRBV4-3 to TRBJ2-5; D is possibly TRBD1 (6 bases). The germline CDR1 and CDR2 sequences are LGHNA and YSLEER. V lost 1 base, J lost 0 bases, and 6 bases lay in between. CDR3 length: 14 amino acids. The CDR3 bases are TGCGCCAGCAGCCAAGGACAGGACCAAGAGACCCAGTACTTC. It yields the protein CASSQGQDQETQYF.

The chain recombines TRBV3-1 (or the pseudogene TRBV3-2) with TRBJ1-2; D uncertain. Germline loops: CDR1 LGHDT, CDR2 YNNKEL (reference sequence). V shed 8 bases and J shed 4 bases, with 11 bases lying between them. CDR3 size: 12 residues. As DNA, the CDR3 is TGTGCCAGCGCTGGGAGAGGCTATGGCTACACCTTC. Protein sequence: CASAGRGYGYTF.

The rearrangement links TRBV7-9 to TRBJ2-3, with D possibly TRBD1 on 6 matching bases. Trimming removed 5 bases from V and 2 bases from J, with 11 bases in between. Germline V lookup: CDR1 SEHNR, CDR2 FQNEAQ (reference sequence). CDR3 length: 14 residues. The CDR3 sequence: CASSPGTYTDTQYF. The DNA for the CDR3 is TGTGCCAGCAGCCCCGGGACATACACAGATACGCAGTATTTT.

The gene calls are TRBV3-1 (or the pseudogene TRBV3-2) and TRBJ2-1, with 10 bases matching TRBD1. The CDR3 spans 17 residues. Per the germline V gene, CDR1 is LGHDT and CDR2 is YNNKEL (reference sequence). The V gene end was trimmed by 1 base and the J gene end by 4 bases; junction bases not matched to a gene: 7. CDR3 nucleotide sequence: TGTGCCAGCAGCCAAGTTGCCGGGACAGGGGAATACAATGAGCAGTTCTTC. Amino acid sequence: CASSQVAGTGEYNEQFF.